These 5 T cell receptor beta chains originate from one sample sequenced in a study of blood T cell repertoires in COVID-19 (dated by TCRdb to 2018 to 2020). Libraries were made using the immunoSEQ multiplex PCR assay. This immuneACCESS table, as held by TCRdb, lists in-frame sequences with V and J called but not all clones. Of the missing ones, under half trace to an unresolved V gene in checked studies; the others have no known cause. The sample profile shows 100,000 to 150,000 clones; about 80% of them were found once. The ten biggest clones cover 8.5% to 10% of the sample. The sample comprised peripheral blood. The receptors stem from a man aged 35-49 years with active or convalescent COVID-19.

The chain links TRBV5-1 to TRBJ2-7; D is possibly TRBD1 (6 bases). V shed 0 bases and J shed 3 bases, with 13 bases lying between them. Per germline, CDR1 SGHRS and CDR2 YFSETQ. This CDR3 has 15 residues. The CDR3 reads CASSLAAQGFYEQYF. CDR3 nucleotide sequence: TGCGCCAGCAGCTTGGCGGCGCAGGGGTTCTACGAGCAGTACTTC. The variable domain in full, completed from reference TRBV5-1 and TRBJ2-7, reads KAGVTQTPRYLIKTRGQQVTLSCSPISGHRSVSWYQQTPGQGLQFLFEYFSETQRNKGNFPGRFSGRQFSNSRSEMNVSTLELGDSALYLCASSLAAQGFYEQYFGPGTRLTVT.

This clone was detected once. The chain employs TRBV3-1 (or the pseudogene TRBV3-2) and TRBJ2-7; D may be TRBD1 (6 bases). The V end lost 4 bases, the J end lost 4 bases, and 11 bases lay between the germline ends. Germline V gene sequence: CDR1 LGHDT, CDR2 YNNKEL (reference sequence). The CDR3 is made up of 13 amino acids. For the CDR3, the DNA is TGTGCCAGCAGCCGAAAAGGGGGATACGAGCAGTACTTC. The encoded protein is CASSRKGGYEQYF.

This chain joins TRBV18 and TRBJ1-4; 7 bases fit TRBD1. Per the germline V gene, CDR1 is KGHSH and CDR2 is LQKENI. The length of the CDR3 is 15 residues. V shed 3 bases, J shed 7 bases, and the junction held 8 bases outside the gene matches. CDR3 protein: CASSPTRDSGEKLFF. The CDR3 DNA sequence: TGTGCCAGCTCACCTACAAGGGACAGTGGTGAAAAACTGTTTTTT.

The CDR3 here is CASSLDSYTDTQYF. CDR3 in DNA: TGTGCCAGCAGCCTTGACAGCTACACAGATACGCAGTATTTT. The rearrangement joins TRBV7-3 to TRBJ2-3; D is perhaps TRBD1 (5 bases). V lost 5 bases, J lost 2 bases, and 11 bases lay in between. The CDR3 spans 14 residues. Germline CDR1 SGHTA, CDR2 FQGTGA.

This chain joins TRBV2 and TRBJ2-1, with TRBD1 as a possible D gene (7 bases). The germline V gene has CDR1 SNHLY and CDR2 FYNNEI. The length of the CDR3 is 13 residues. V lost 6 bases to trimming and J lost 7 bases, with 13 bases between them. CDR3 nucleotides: TGTGCCAGCAGCAGGGGGGTTCGGAATGAGCAGTTCTTC. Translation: CASSRGVRNEQFF.